The present T cell receptor (beta chain) was sequenced within a study of T cell responses to AZD1222 COVID-19 vaccine (dated by TCRdb to the early 2020s). Turning to the overall study: A total of 233 trial participants underwent TCR sequencing, of whom nearly 210 had received two doses of AZD1222 and approximately 25 had received two doses of the MenACWY control vaccine. Trial participants were enrolled into age subgroups of 18-55, 56-69 and 70-plus years, which contained around 150, 29 and 61 TCR-sequenced participants, respectively. The full study reports these points: Reportedly, almost half of the unique spike-specific TCRs recognized epitopes lying outside the regions that are mutated in the B.1.351 and B.1.1.7 variants. Participants were mostly white British, with more females than males. The authors suggested clonal diversity may have been underestimated. Because no day 14 peak-response samples were available, repertoires were characterized only after the peak T cell response. The whole spike protein was spanned by vaccine-associated CD4 TCRs, and dominant responses were seen in regions 160-218 and 743-854. Conclusions about previously exposed vaccinees are limited because only five to seven AZD1222 recipients were SARS-CoV-2 seropositive at baseline. After two AZD1222 doses, both the breadth and the depth of spike-specific TCRs were significantly higher than at day 0 and than in MenACWY recipients. In the small 56-69-year group, the increase in depth fell short of significance, most likely because of low power.

The CDR3 regions of human TCRbeta chains were analyzed by immunosequencing. As for how the authors treated the data: Repertoire TCRs were checked for matches against a reference library of SARS-CoV-2-specific TCRs that had been generated using the MIRA antigen-specificity platform. Breadth meant the fraction of unique TCRs that were SARS-CoV-2-associated, whereas depth meant the fraction of total T cells that were SARS-CoV-2-associated. Each spike-specific TCR was assigned to its reactive spike region and to a CD4 or CD8 class using the MIRA data. Log10-transformed breadth and depth values were compared by one-way ANOVA with Sidak's multiple comparisons tests. The table comes from immuneACCESS by way of TCRdb, which keeps in-frame sequences with V and J called. Part of the clones is missing from these tables; in studies checked, under half for an unresolved V gene and the rest for unknown reasons. That table is the source of V, J and clone size, and D and trimming were worked out from the DNA. Present in this sample are tens of thousands of clones, roughly 90% of which were seen just once. Roughly 4.5% of the sample lies in the top ten.

This sample's time point label indicates: baseline before first vaccination. In the paper's terms, the treatment or condition label means: meningococcal conjugate vaccine given as trial control. Samples from vaccinated people were obtained from the UK trials COV001 and COV002, which included a single-blind randomized controlled phase 2/3 trial of AZD1222 (ChAdOx1 nCoV-19) in healthy adults. Trial participant PBMC samples were collected at day 0 and day 28 after the second dose for TCRbeta chain sequencing. This clone is a singleton in its sample. Which antigen it targets is not known. No quality values exist for individual bases; no much larger clone is one base distant. This clonotype originated in an adult in good health. Sequenced material: peripheral blood, taken on day 0 of MenACWY control vaccination.

The nucleotides are TGCGCCAGCAGTGCCCAGCCCTACAATGAGCAGTTCTTC. This gives the protein CASSAQPYNEQFF. This receptor chain uses TRBV10-1 and TRBJ2-1; the D gene lacks a confident call. The CDR3 measures 13 amino acids from cysteine to phenylalanine. Just CDR3 DNA is preserved here, 39 bases in frame from base 1. Deletion took 4 bases off V and 2 bases off J, with a span of 6 bases between the germline ends. According to the germline V gene (reference sequence), CDR1 reads WNHNN and CDR2 reads SYGVQD.